This T cell receptor beta chain was identified in a study of CD8+ T cells in alopecia areata. The study, taken as a whole, reports: Scalp sample data also include resident alphabeta T cells from normal skin. Lesional scalp, especially alopecia totalis/universalis, showed higher clonality than normal scalp.

CDR1 and CDR2 from the germline V gene are SEHNR and FQNEAQ (reference sequence). The CDR3 has 12 residues. Details on this clone: Its antigen is still unknown. Germline is not matched at one junction end, which may reflect a read error.

Treatment given: oral pan-JAK inhibitor, 5-10 mg twice daily. As part of sample collection, lesional scalp punch biopsies and peripheral blood were taken from alopecia areata patients. Sequencing relied on a cDNA template that was reverse transcribed from extracted RNA. The table came from immunoSEQ multiplex PCR; TCRdb's copy has only in-frame clones and leaves some out. The sample has approximately 200,000 clones, around 60% seen once. This clonotype was obtained from a human donor with alopecia areata. The genes are TRBV7-9 and TRBJ1-4; D is uncertain. The sequences come from CD4+ T cells sorted from blood, collected at week 4, from a patient treated with tofacitinib. The CDR3 DNA is TGTGCCAGCAGCCCTAAGTCTTGGCCCATTTATTTT. Encoded protein: CASSPKSWPIYF.